One and the same sample provided the 26 T cell receptor beta chains below, sequenced in a study of Tregs in tolerant kidney transplant recipients. The method was immunoSEQ multiplex PCR; TCRdb's version includes in-frame clones alone and lacks a portion of them. The sample gives about 69,000 clones, approximately 88% of which show up once; roughly 0.4% is in the top ten. Material: CD4+ T cells from blood, obtained before the transplant. These receptors all come from a human donor who received a combined kidney and bone marrow transplant.

This chain links TRBV5-6 with TRBJ2-6; 10 bases are shared with TRBD2. The V gene end was trimmed by 3 bases and the J gene end by 2 bases; junction bases not matched to a gene: 8. The CDR3 is made up of 18 amino acids. Germline CDR1 SGHDT, CDR2 YYEEEE. The DNA of the CDR3 is TGTGCCAGCAGCTCCGGAACTAGCGGGATCGCTGGGGCCAACGTCCTGACTTTC. This codes for CASSSGTSGIAGANVLTF.

The chain combines TRBV2 with TRBJ2-1; TRBD2 might be the D (5 bases). This CDR3 comprises 14 residues. Trimming took 3 bases from V and 3 from J, leaving 9 bases between them. The germline gives CDR1 SNHLY, CDR2 FYNNEI. This CDR3 is CASSDAGRYNEQFF. The CDR3, as DNA: TGTGCCAGCAGTGATGCGGGCCGCTACAATGAGCAGTTCTTC.

The chain carries TRBV5-6 and TRBJ2-3; TRBD2 agrees at 11 bases. Per germline, CDR1 SGHDT and CDR2 YYEEEE. There are 19 residues in the CDR3. V shed 0 bases and J 3 bases; nucleotides not matched to a gene: 12. CDR3 loop: CASSLELAGDLPPTDTQYF. The CDR3 bases are TGTGCCAGCAGCTTGGAACTAGCGGGAGACCTACCCCCAACAGATACGCAGTATTTT.

The J gene is TRBJ2-1, the V gene TRBV7-9; 8 bases map to TRBD2. The CDR3 runs to 18 residues. V gave up 1 base and J gave up 4 bases; unmatched junction bases: 12. The germline V gene encodes CDR1 SEHNR and CDR2 FQNEAQ (reference sequence). The CDR3 DNA is TGTGCCAGCAGCTTAGGAGGTAGCGGGGCGCTAAGATACAATGAGCAGTTCTTC. Protein: CASSLGGSGALRYNEQFF.

The rearrangement links TRBV28 to TRBJ1-1; TRBD1 agrees at 9 bases. CDR3 length: 15 residues. Trimming at V came to 5 bases and at J to 6 bases, leaving 10 bases not matched to a gene. CDR1 and CDR2 from the germline V gene are MDHEN and SYDVKM. The CDR3: CASSEDRGSGPEAFF. The CDR3, as DNA: TGTGCCAGCAGTGAAGACAGGGGGTCAGGGCCTGAAGCTTTCTTT.

The J gene is TRBJ1-2, the V gene TRBV27; D uncertain. The CDR3 loop spans 15 amino acids. Germline V lookup: CDR1 MNHEY, CDR2 SMNVEV (reference sequence). Deletions cut 0 bases from V and 3 bases from J, with 11 bases between. The CDR3 reads CASSLSRGLYYGYTF. The DNA for the CDR3 is TGTGCCAGCAGTTTATCGAGAGGGCTGTACTATGGCTACACCTTC.

The chain uses TRBV28 and TRBJ1-2; weak D call: TRBD1 (6 bases). The CDR3 runs 14 residues. The germline V gene has CDR1 MDHEN and CDR2 SYDVKM. Trimming stripped 7 bases from V and 0 bases from J, with 12 bases between. CDR3 DNA: TGTGCCAGCAACACAGGGAGTTCTAACTATGGCTACACCTTC. Translated: CASNTGSSNYGYTF.

This chain connects TRBV6-1 to TRBJ1-3, with 9 bases aligning to TRBD1. Germline V gene data show CDR1 as MNHNS and CDR2 as SASEGT. V shed 5 bases, J shed 5 bases, and the junction held 7 bases outside the gene matches. The CDR3 sequence is 15 residues long. CDR3 DNA sequence: TGTGCCAGCAGTACCACAGGGGGCCTCAGAAACACCATATATTTT. It is translated as CASSTTGGLRNTIYF.

The chain recombines TRBV27 with TRBJ2-1; 8 bases align to TRBD1. The CDR3 totals 16 residues. The germline CDR1 and CDR2 sequences are MNHEY and SMNVEV (reference sequence). J lost 7 bases, V lost 5 bases, and 13 bases had no gene match. The CDR3 DNA is TGTGCCAGCAGTCGCCTAACTACAGGGGGACAGAATGAGCAGTTCTTC. The encoded protein is CASSRLTTGGQNEQFF.

The rearrangement uses TRBV15 and TRBJ2-7; perhaps TRBD2 as D (6 bases). Trimming pared 4 bases from V and 1 base from J, leaving 14 bases between. The CDR3 spans 15 residues. Per the germline V gene, CDR1 is LNHNV and CDR2 is YYDKDF (reference sequence). CDR3 sequence: CATSNRDFASYEQYF. CDR3 nucleotides: TGTGCCACCAGCAATAGGGACTTCGCATCCTACGAGCAGTACTTC. The full variable domain, with the rest looked up from reference TRBV15 and TRBJ2-7, is DAMVIQNPRYQVTQFGKPVTLSCSQTLNHNVMYWYQQKSSQAPKLLFHYYDKDFNNEADTPDNFQSRRPNTSFCFLDIRSPGLGDTAMYLCATSNRDFASYEQYFGPGTRLTVT.

Here the CDR3 reads CASSLGGGPTDTQYF. For the CDR3, the DNA is TGTGCCAGCAGCTTAGGGGGGGGCCCCACAGATACGCAGTATTTT. The chain employs TRBV11-3 and TRBJ2-3, with D tentatively TRBD2 (7 bases). This CDR3 region has 15 residues. V was shortened by 1 base and J by 2 bases, with 10 bases between the two germline ends. Germline values: CDR1 SGHNT, CDR2 YENEEA. The whole variable domain, filled in from reference TRBV11-3 and TRBJ2-3, reads EAGVVQSPRYKIIEKKQPVAFWCNPISGHNTLYWYLQNLGQGPELLIRYENEEAVDDSQLPKDRFSAERLKGVDSTLKIQPAELGDSAVYLCASSLGGGPTDTQYFGPGTRLTVL.

This chain joins TRBV6-5 and TRBJ2-2, with 7 bases fitting TRBD1. Trimming at V came to 3 bases and at J to 5 bases, leaving 9 bases not matched to a gene. The length of the CDR3 is 16 residues. Germline CDR1 MNHEY, CDR2 SVGAGI. For the CDR3, the DNA is TGTGCCAGCAGTTATGAAAGGGGGCGGAGGACCGGGGAGCTGTTTTTT. This encodes CASSYERGRRTGELFF.

The chain carries TRBV19 and TRBJ1-5; no reliable D call. The ends were cut back, 3 bases at V and 9 bases at J, with 15 bases in the middle. CDR1 and CDR2 (germline): LNHDA, SQIVND (reference sequence). This CDR3 is built from 14 residues. This CDR3 is CASSMFGRSRPQHF. CDR3 DNA sequence: TGTGCCAGTAGTATGTTTGGTCGGTCGAGGCCCCAGCATTTT.

The V call is TRBV5-4, the J call TRBJ2-3, with 14 bases lining up with TRBD2. CDR1 SGHNT and CDR2 YYREEE come from the germline V gene (reference sequence). This CDR3 is built from 17 residues. J gave up 4 bases and V 4 bases, and 8 bases lay outside the gene matches. The CDR3 sequence is CASSPGTSGRVPDTQYF. The CDR3 DNA reads TGTGCCAGCAGCCCTGGGACTAGCGGGAGAGTACCAGATACGCAGTATTTT.

This chain links TRBV4-2 with TRBJ2-3; 7 positions agree with TRBD1. Unmatched junction bases numbered 12, after V lost 6 bases and J lost 0 bases. The CDR3 spans 17 residues. Germline V gene data show CDR1 as LGHNA and CDR2 as YNFKEQ. The CDR3 bases are TGTGCCAGCAGTCTAGAAAGGGGACAGAGAAGCACAGATACGCAGTATTTT. Translated, it gives CASSLERGQRSTDTQYF.

As to this clone: Additional DNA sequences in this sample encode the identical CDR3. The chain has TRBV2 and TRBJ1-2; TRBD1 agrees at 9 bases. CDR1 is SNHLY, CDR2 FYNNEI, per germline. This CDR3 region has 14 residues. Trimming at V came to 4 bases and at J to 1 base, leaving 1 base not matched to a gene. The CDR3 reads CASSGQGVNYGYTF. CDR3 sequence (DNA): TGTGCCAGCAGTGGACAGGGGGTTAACTATGGCTACACCTTC.

This chain joins TRBV18 and TRBJ2-3; possibly TRBD1 for D (6 bases). The CDR3 totals 15 residues. V dropped 7 bases and J dropped 5 bases, with 19 bases sitting between them. Germline V gene sequence: CDR1 KGHSH, CDR2 LQKENI. In DNA, the CDR3 is TGTGCCAGCTTTCAGGGGAGAGGGGCCGGAGATACGCAGTATTTT. It yields the protein CASFQGRGAGDTQYF. Filled out from reference TRBV18 and TRBJ2-3, the complete variable domain reads NAGVMQNPRHLVRRRGQEARLRCSPMKGHSHVYWYRQLPEEGLKFMVYLQKENIIDESGMPKERFSAEFPKEGPSILRIQQVVRGDSAAYFCASFQGRGAGDTQYFGPGTRLTVL.

The V and J genes are TRBV28 and TRBJ2-1, with TRBD2 matching over 8 bases. The germline V gene encodes CDR1 MDHEN and CDR2 SYDVKM. This CDR3 comprises 17 residues. V shed 3 bases, J shed 7 bases, and the junction held 14 bases outside the gene matches. The CDR3 protein is CASSFNGWSGRGNEQFF. The CDR3 DNA is TGTGCCAGCAGTTTTAACGGGTGGAGCGGGAGAGGTAATGAGCAGTTCTTC.

V is TRBV19 and J is TRBJ2-7; 7 bases map to TRBD1. The CDR3 is 16 amino acids. Germline assignment: CDR1 LNHDA and CDR2 SQIVND (reference sequence). Trimming cost V 5 bases and J 3 bases; bases outside gene matches: 13. The CDR3 here is CASSPPNRGRSYEQYF. In nucleotides, the CDR3 is TGTGCCAGTAGTCCTCCTAACAGGGGTAGGAGCTACGAGCAGTACTTC.

J is TRBJ1-2 and V is TRBV4-1, with D possibly TRBD1 on 5 matching bases. The germline CDR1 and CDR2 sequences are MGHRA and YSYEKL. CDR3 size: 15 residues. Trimming shortened V by 0 bases and J by 5 bases, and 13 bases separated the two germline ends. CDR3 bases: TGCGCCAGCAGCCAAGATCGGTCAGGGCCATATGGCTACACCTTC. This gives the protein CASSQDRSGPYGYTF.

V gene TRBV5-1 combines with J gene TRBJ1-5; D remains unclear. The CDR3 is made up of 13 amino acids. Germline V CDR1 and CDR2: SGHRS, YFSETQ. V gave up 4 bases and J gave up 2 bases, with 7 bases separating them. CDR3: CASSQQGNQPQHF. DNA for the CDR3: TGCGCCAGCAGCCAACAAGGCAATCAGCCCCAGCATTTT.

In its sample, this clone was seen once. J is TRBJ2-3 and V is TRBV7-2; 11 bases match TRBD2. CDR1 SGHTA and CDR2 FQGNSA come from the germline V gene. V was clipped by 1 base and J by 3 bases; unmatched bases: 3. CDR3 length: 16 amino acids. CDR3 loop: CASSLGTSGPTDTQYF. The CDR3, as DNA: TGTGCCAGCAGCTTAGGGACTAGCGGGCCGACAGATACGCAGTATTTT.

Details on this clone: The conserved final phenylalanine or tryptophan is absent from the CDR3, which likely points to a read error. No DNA is shown, since the ends of the CDR3 on it are uncertain; the CDR3 is the one TCRdb lists. The V gene is TRBV15, the J gene TRBJ2-4; the table's D call, TRBD1, has no DNA check behind it. 9 amino acids form the CDR3, both terminal residues included. Germline CDR1 reads LNHNV; CDR2 reads YYDKDF (reference sequence). The CDR3 spells CATLRGDVT.

The chain combines TRBV29-1 with TRBJ2-2; D is possibly TRBD2 (5 bases). The CDR3 runs 14 residues. Germline V gene sequence: CDR1 SQVTM, CDR2 ANQGSEA. The ends were cut back, 5 bases at V and 1 base at J, with 11 bases in the middle. The CDR3 protein is CSVRREMNTGELFF. The CDR3 coding sequence is TGCAGCGTTCGACGGGAAATGAACACCGGGGAGCTGTTTTTT.

The chain has TRBV7-8 and TRBJ1-2; 7 bases are shared with TRBD1. The trim removed 7 bases at V and 6 bases at J, leaving 5 bases unmatched. Germline V CDR1 and CDR2: SGHVS, FQNEAQ. The CDR3 runs to 12 residues. CDR3 in amino acids: CASTTGSNGYTF. CDR3 DNA sequence: TGTGCCAGCACGACAGGGTCGAATGGCTACACCTTC.

The chain recombines TRBV7-9 with TRBJ2-7; 8 bases map to TRBD1. This CDR3 has 14 residues. After removal of 4 bases from V and 8 bases from J, the junction contained 10 bases not matched to a gene. Germline assignment: CDR1 SEHNR and CDR2 FQNEAQ (reference sequence). CDR3 region: CASSSGQGGVKQYF. DNA of the CDR3: TGTGCCAGCAGCTCTGGACAGGGAGGAGTCAAGCAGTACTTC.